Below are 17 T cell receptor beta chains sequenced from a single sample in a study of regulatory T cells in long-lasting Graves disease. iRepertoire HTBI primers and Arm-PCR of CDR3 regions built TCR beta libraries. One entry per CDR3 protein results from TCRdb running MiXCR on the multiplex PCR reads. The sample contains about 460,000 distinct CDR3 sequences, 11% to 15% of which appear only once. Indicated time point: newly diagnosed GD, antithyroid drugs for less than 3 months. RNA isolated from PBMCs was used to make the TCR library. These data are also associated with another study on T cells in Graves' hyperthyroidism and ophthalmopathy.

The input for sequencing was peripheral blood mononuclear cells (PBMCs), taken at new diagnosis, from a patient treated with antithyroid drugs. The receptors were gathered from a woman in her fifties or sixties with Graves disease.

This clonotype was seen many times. The CDR3: CASSGTLRTDTQYF. The CDR3 nucleotides read TGTGCCAGCAGTGGGACCCTTCGCACAGATACGCAGTATTTT. The genes are TRBV2 and TRBJ2-3; D unresolved. The V end lost 4 bases, the J end lost 1 base, and 9 bases lay between the germline ends. Germline CDR1 is SNHLY and CDR2 is FYNNEI. The CDR3 contains 14 residues.

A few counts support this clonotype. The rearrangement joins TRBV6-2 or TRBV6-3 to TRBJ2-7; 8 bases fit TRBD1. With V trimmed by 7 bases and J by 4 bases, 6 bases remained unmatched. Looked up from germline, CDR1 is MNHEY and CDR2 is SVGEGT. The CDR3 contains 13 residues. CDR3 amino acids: CASIGQGTYEQYF. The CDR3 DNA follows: TGTGCCAGCATCGGACAGGGAACTTACGAGCAGTACTTC.

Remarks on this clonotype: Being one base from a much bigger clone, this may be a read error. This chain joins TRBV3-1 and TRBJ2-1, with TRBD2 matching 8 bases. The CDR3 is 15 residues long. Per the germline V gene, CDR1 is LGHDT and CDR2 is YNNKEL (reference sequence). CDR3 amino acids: CASGQDFAGGNEQFF. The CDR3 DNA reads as TGTGCCAGCGGCCAAGATTTCGCGGGAGGAAATGAGCAGTTCTTC.

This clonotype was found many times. In DNA form, the CDR3 reads TGTGCCAGCATCGCAGGGGTTCGTTACGAGCAGTACTTC. This gives the protein CASIAGVRYEQYF. V and J are TRBV6-1 and TRBJ2-7; a possible D gene is TRBD1 (6 bases). Trimming cost V 7 bases and J 4 bases, with 14 bases left between them. The germline CDR1 and CDR2 sequences are MNHNS and SASEGT. The CDR3 totals 13 residues.

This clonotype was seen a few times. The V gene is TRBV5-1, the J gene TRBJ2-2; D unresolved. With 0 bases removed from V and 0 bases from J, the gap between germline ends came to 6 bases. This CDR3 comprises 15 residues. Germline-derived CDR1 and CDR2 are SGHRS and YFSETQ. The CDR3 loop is CASSLAPPNTGELFF. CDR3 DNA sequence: TGCGCCAGCAGCTTGGCGCCCCCGAACACCGGGGAGCTGTTTTTT.

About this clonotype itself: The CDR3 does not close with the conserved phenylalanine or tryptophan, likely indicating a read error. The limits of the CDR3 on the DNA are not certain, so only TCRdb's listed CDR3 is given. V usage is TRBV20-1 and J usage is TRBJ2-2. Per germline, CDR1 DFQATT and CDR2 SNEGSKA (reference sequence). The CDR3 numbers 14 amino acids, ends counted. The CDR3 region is CSARWSRSTGELLL.

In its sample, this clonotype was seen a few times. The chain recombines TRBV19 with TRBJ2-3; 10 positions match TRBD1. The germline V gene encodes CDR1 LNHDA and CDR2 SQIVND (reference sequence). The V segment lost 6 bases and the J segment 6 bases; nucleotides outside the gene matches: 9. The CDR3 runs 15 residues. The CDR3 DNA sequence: TGTGCCAGTAGCATCGACAGGGGGCCGACGGATACGCAGTATTTT. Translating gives CASSIDRGPTDTQYF.

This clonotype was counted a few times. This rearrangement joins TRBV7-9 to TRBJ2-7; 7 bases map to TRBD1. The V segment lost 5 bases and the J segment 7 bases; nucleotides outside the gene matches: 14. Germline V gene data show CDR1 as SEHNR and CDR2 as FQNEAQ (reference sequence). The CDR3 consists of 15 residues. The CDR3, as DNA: TGTGCCAGCAGCACCAGACAGGGTCTCGACAATGAGCAGTACTTC. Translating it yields CASSTRQGLDNEQYF.

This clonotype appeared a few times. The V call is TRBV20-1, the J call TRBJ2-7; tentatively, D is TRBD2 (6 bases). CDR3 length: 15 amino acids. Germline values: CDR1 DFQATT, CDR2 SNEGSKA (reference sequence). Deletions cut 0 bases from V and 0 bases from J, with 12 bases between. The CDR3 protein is CSARDRDLISYEQYF. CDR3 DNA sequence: TGCAGTGCTAGAGATCGGGACTTAATCTCCTACGAGCAGTACTTC.

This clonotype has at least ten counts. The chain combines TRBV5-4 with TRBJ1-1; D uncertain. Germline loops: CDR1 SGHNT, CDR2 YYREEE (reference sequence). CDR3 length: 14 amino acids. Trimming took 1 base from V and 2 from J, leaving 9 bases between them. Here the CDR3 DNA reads TGTGCCAGCAGCTTGACAGTCCCCAACACTGAAGCTTTCTTT. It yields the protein CASSLTVPNTEAFF.

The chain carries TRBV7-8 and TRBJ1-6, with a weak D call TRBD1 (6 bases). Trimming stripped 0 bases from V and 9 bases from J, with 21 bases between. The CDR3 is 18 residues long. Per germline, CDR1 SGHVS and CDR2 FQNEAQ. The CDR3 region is CASSLAATRTVRGSPLHF. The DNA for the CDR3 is TGTGCCAGCAGCTTAGCCGCGACCCGGACAGTCAGAGGTTCACCCCTCCACTTT.

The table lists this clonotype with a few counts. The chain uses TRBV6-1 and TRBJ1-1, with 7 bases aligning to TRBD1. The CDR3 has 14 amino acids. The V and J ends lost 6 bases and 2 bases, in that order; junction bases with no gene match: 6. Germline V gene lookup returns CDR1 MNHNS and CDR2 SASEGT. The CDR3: CASSRQGSNTEAFF. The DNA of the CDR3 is TGTGCCAGCAGCAGACAGGGTAGTAACACTGAAGCTTTCTTT.

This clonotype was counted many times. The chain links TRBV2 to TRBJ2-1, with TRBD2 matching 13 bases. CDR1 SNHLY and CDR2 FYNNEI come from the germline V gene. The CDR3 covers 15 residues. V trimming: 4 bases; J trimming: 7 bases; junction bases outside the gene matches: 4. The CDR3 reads CASSGRLAGGNEQFF. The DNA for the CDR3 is TGTGCCAGCAGTGGAAGACTAGCGGGAGGAAATGAGCAGTTCTTC.

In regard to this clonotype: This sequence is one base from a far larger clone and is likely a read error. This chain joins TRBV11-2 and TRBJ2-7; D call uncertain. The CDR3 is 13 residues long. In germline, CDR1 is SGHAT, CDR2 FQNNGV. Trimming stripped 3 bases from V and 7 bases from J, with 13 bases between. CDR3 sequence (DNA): TGTGCCAGCAGCTTTACTACCTACAATGAGCAGTACTTC. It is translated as CASSFTTYNEQYF.

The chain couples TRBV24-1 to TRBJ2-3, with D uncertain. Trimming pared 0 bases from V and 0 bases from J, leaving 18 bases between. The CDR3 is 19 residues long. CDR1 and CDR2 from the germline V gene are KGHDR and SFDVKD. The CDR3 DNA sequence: TGTGCCACCAGTGATTTGAACGCGGTCGAGACCTCTAGCACAGATACGCAGTATTTT. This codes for CATSDLNAVETSSTDTQYF.

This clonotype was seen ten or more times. Written as DNA, the CDR3 is TGTGCCAGCAGCTTAGGGGGCAGGGACCAAGAGACCCAGTACTTC. Translating it yields CASSLGGRDQETQYF. The chain has TRBV11-2 and TRBJ2-5, with D perhaps matching TRBD1 (5 bases). The CDR3 is 15 amino acids. CDR1 is SGHAT and CDR2 is FQNNGV in the germline V gene. The germline V and J ends were trimmed by 1 base and 0 bases, with 9 bases remaining between them.

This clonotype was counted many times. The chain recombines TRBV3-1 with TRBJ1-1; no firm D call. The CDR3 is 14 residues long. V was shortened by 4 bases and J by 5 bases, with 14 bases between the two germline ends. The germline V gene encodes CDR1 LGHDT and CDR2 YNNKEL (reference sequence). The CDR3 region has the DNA TGTGCCAGCAGCCCAGCCCCGGGAGGTACTGAAGCTTTCTTT. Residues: CASSPAPGGTEAFF.